The 5 T cell receptor beta chains reported below all come from one sample, sequenced in a study of neoadjuvant nivolumab and ipilimumab in lung cancer. Generated by immunoSEQ multiplex PCR, the TCRdb table keeps only in-frame clones and is missing some. The data hold fewer than 35,000 clones, with 90% observed a single time. The sequencing used peripheral blood, collected after neoadjuvant nivolumab, alone or with ipilimumab, at or shortly before surgery. The receptors originated from an adult with non-small cell lung cancer.

The rearrangement joins TRBV6-5 to TRBJ2-1, with D perhaps TRBD1 (5 bases). This CDR3 is 14 amino acids long. Germline V gene sequence: CDR1 MNHEY, CDR2 SVGAGI. V lost 6 bases and J lost 8, with 17 bases in between. CDR3 bases: TGTGCCAGCAGCCCCCCTGGACAAGATCATGAGCAGTTCTTC. Protein: CASSPPGQDHEQFF.

This clone occurred once. The gene calls are TRBV10-2 and TRBJ1-5; D unclear. Germline loops: CDR1 WSHSY, CDR2 SAAADI. The V end lost 6 bases, the J end lost 0 bases, and 6 bases lay between the germline ends. This CDR3 region has 13 residues. As DNA, the CDR3 is TGCGCCAGCAGCGAGGGTAGCAATCAGCCCCAGCATTTT. It specifies CASSEGSNQPQHF.

In DNA form, the CDR3 reads TGCGCCAGCAGCCAAGCGGAGGGACAGCCCTATGGCTACACCTTC. Amino acid sequence: CASSQAEGQPYGYTF. The chain employs TRBV4-3 and TRBJ1-2; 7 bases are shared with TRBD1. J lost 4 bases, V lost 1 base, and 6 bases had no gene match. The CDR3 totals 15 residues. Germline V lookup: CDR1 LGHNA, CDR2 YSLEER.

This sequence joins TRBV4-1 and TRBJ1-1; D perhaps matches TRBD1 (5 bases). Trimming cost V 1 base and J 0 bases, with 21 bases left between them. CDR1 is MGHRA, CDR2 YSYEKL, per germline. The CDR3 covers 19 residues. The CDR3 nucleotides read TGCGCCAGCAGCCAAGTTGGGATGGGGCAAAGGGCCATGAACACTGAAGCTTTCTTT. Its translation: CASSQVGMGQRAMNTEAFF.

This chain links TRBV4-3 with TRBJ1-2; a weak D match, TRBD1 (5 bases). CDR3 length: 15 amino acids. With 4 bases removed from V and 6 bases from J, the gap between germline ends came to 18 bases. Looked up from germline, CDR1 is LGHNA and CDR2 is YSLEER. The CDR3 nucleotides are TGCGCCAGCAGCCGCACAGTAGGGACTGGGCATGGCTACACCTTC. This encodes CASSRTVGTGHGYTF.